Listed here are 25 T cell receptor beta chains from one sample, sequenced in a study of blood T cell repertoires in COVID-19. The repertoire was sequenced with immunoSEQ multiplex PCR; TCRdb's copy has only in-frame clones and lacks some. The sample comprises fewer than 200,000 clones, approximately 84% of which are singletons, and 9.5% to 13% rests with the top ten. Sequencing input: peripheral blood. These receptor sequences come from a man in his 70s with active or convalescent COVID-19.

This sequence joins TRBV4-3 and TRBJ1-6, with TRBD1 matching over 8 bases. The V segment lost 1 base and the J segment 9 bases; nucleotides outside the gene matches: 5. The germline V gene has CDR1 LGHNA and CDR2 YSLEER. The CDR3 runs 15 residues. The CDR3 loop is CASSQGTGFSSPLHF. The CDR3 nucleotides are TGCGCCAGCAGCCAAGGGACAGGGTTCAGTTCACCCCTCCACTTT.

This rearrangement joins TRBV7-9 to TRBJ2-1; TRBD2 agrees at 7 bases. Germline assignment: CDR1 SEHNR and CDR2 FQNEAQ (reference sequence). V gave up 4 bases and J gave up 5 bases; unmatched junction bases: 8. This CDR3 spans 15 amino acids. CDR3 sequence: CASSSTAGTNNEQFF. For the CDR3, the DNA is TGTGCCAGCAGCTCGACCGCCGGGACTAACAATGAGCAGTTCTTC. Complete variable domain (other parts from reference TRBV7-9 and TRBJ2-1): DTGVSQNPRHKITKRGQNVTFRCDPISEHNRLYWYRQTLGQGPEFLTYFQNEAQLEKSRLLSDRFSAERPKGSFSTLEIQRTEQGDSAMYLCASSSTAGTNNEQFFGPGTRLTVL.

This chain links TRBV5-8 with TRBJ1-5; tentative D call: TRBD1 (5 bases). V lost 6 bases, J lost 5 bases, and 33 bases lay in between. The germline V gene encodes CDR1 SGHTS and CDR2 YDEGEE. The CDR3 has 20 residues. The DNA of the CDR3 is TGTGCCAGCACCAGCTTCGAACCGGGACTTTGGTTAGTTTTGGATCAGCCCCAGCATTTT. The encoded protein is CASTSFEPGLWLVLDQPQHF.

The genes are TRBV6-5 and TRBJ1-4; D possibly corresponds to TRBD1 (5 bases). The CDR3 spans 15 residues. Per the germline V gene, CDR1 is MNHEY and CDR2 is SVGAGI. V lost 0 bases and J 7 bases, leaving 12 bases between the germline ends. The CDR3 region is CASSYSTGISEKLFF. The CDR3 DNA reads TGTGCCAGCAGTTACTCTACAGGTATCAGTGAAAAACTGTTTTTT.

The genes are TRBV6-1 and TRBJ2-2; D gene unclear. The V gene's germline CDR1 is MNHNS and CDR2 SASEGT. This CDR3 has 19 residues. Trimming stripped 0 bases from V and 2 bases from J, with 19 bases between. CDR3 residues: CASSEAGLGRRTNTGELFF. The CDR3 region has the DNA TGTGCCAGCAGTGAAGCGGGTCTGGGCAGGCGAACTAACACCGGGGAGCTGTTTTTT.

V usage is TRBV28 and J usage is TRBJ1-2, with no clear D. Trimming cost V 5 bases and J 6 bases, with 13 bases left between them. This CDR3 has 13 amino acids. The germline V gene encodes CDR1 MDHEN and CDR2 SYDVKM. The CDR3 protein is CASSEGREDGYTF. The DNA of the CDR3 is TGTGCCAGCAGTGAAGGGAGGGAGGATGGCTACACCTTC.

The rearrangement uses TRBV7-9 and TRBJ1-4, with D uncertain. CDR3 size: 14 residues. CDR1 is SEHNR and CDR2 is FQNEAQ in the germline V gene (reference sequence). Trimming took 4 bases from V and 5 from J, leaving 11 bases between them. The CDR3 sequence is CASSSSGPNEKLFF. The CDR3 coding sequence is TGTGCCAGCAGCTCCTCTGGGCCCAATGAAAAACTGTTTTTT.

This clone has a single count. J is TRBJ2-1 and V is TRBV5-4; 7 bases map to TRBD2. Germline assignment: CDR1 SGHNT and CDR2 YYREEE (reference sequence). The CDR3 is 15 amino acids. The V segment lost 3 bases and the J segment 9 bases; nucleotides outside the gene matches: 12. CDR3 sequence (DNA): TGTGCCAGCAGCTCCCGGGACCGCGGGGGTAGTGAGCAGTTCTTC. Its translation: CASSSRDRGGSEQFF.

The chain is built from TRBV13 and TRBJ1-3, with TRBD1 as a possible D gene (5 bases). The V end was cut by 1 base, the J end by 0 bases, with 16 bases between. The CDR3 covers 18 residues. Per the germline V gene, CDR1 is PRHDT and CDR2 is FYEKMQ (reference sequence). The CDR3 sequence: CASSLEDGTWNSGNTIYF. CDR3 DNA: TGTGCCAGCAGCTTAGAAGACGGGACTTGGAACTCTGGAAACACCATATATTTT.

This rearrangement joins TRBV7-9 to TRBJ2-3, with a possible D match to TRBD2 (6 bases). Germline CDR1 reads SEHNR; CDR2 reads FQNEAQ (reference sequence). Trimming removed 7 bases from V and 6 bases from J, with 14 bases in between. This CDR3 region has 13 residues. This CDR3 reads CASTLAGGDTQYF. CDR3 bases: TGTGCCAGCACCTTGGCTGGGGGGGATACGCAGTATTTT.

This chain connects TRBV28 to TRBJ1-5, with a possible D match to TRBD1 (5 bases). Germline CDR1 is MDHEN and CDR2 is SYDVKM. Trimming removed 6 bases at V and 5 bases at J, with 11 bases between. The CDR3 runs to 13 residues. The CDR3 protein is CASREDSYQPQHF. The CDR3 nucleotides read TGTGCCAGCAGGGAAGACAGTTATCAGCCCCAGCATTTT.

The CDR3 loop reads CASKGDRTSYEQYF. The CDR3 nucleotides read TGTGCCAGCAAGGGGGACAGGACCTCCTACGAGCAGTACTTC. This chain links TRBV6-5 with TRBJ2-7; 8 positions agree with TRBD1. V lost 7 bases and J lost 0; bases outside the gene matches: 5. This CDR3 is built from 14 residues. Germline CDR1 MNHEY, CDR2 SVGAGI.

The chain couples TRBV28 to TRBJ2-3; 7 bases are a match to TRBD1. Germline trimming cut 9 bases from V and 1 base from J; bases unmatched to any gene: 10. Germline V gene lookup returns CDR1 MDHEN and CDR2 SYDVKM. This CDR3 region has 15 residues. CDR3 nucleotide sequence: TGTGCCAGTATTCCGAGGACAGGCCGCACAGATACGCAGTATTTT. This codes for CASIPRTGRTDTQYF.

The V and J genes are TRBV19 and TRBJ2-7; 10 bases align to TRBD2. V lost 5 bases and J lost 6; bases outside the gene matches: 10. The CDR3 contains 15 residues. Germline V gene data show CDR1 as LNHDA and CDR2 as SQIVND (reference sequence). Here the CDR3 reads CASSALPGLATEQYF. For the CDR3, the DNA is TGTGCCAGTAGTGCCCTCCCGGGACTAGCGACCGAGCAGTACTTC.

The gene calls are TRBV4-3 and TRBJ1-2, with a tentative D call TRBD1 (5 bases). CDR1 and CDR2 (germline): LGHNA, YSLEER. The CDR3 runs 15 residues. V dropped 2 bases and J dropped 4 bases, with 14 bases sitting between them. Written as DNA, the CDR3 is TGCGCCAGCAGCCAATCTCACCGGGGGTCCTATGGCTACACCTTC. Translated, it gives CASSQSHRGSYGYTF.

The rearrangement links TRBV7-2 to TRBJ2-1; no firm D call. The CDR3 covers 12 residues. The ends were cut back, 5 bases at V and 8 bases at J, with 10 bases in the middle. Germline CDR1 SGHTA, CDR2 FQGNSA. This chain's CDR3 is CASSPLPDEQFF. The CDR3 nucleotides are TGTGCCAGCAGCCCACTACCGGATGAGCAGTTCTTC.

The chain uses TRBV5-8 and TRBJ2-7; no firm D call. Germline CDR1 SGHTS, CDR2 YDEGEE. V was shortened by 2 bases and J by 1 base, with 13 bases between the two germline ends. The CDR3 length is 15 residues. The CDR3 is CASSLLRRASYEQYF. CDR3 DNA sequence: TGTGCCAGCAGCTTACTCCGCAGAGCGTCCTACGAGCAGTACTTC.

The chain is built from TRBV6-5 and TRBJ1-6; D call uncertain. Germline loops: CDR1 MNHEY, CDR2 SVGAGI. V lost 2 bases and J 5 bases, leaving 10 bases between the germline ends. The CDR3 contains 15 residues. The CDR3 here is CASSYVHVDNSPLHF. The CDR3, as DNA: TGTGCCAGCAGTTACGTCCATGTAGATAATTCACCCCTCCACTTT.

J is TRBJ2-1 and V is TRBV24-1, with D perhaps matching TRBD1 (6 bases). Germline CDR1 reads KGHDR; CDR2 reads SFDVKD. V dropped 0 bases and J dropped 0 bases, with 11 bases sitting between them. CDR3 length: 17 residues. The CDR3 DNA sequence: TGTGCCACCAGTGATTTGAAAGGACAGTACTCCTACAATGAGCAGTTCTTC. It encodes CATSDLKGQYSYNEQFF.

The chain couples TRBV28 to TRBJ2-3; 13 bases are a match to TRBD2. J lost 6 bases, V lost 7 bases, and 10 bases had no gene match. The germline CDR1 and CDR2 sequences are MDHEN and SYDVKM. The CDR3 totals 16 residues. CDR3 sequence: CASIPGLAGLTDTQYF. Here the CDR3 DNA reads TGTGCCAGCATTCCGGGACTAGCGGGATTAACCGATACGCAGTATTTT.

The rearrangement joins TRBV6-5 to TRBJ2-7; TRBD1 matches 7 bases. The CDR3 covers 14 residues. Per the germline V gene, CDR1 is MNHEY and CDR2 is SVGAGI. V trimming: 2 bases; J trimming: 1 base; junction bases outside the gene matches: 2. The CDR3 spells CASSYGQVSYEQYF. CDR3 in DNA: TGTGCCAGCAGTTACGGACAGGTTTCCTACGAGCAGTACTTC.

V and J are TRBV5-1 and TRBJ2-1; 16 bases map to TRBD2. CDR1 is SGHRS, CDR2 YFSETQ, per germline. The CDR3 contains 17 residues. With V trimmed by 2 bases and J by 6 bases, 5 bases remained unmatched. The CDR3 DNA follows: TGCGCCAGCAGCTTAGGGACTAGCGGGAGGGCCATCAATGAGCAGTTCTTC. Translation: CASSLGTSGRAINEQFF.

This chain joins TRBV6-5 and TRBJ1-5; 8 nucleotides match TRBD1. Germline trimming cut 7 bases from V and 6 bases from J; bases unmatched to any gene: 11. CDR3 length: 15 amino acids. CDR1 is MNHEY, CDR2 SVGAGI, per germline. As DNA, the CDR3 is TGTGCCAGCAACCCTACAGGGGGAGGTAGTCAGCCCCAGCATTTT. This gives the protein CASNPTGGGSQPQHF.

Here the CDR3 reads CASSLGTGQADTQYF. Here the CDR3 DNA reads TGTGCCAGCAGCTTAGGGACAGGACAGGCAGATACGCAGTATTTT. The chain carries TRBV11-3 and TRBJ2-3; 7 bases align to TRBD1. Per germline, CDR1 SGHNT and CDR2 YENEEA. The CDR3 runs 15 residues. Germline trimming cut 1 base from V and 4 bases from J; bases unmatched to any gene: 5.

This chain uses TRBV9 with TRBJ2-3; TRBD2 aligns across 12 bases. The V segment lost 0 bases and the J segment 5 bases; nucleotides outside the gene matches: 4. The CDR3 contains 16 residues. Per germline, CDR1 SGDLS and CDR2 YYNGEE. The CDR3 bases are TGTGCCAGCAGCGTAGGGCTAGCGGGAGGGGGAGATACGCAGTATTTT. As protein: CASSVGLAGGGDTQYF. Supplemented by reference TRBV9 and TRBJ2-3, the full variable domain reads DSGVTQTPKHLITATGQRVTLRCSPRSGDLSVYWYQQSLDQGLQFLIQYYNGEERAKGNILERFSAQQFPDLHSELNLSSLELGDSALYFCASSVGLAGGGDTQYFGPGTRLTVL.